What follows is one TCR beta chain and its context. Its antigen remains unidentified. There are 13 residues in the CDR3. Germline V gene data show CDR1 as SGHNT and CDR2 as YYREEE (reference sequence). V lost 2 bases to trimming and J lost 5 bases, with 10 bases between them. At the deep level, the assay was run. Using immunoSEQ multiplex PCR, the repertoire was profiled, and TCRdb retains in-frame clones only, with some absent. The data show about 2.1 million clones, about 92% seen once. CD45RO-negative cells were positively selected for CCR7, leaving out terminally differentiated effector memory CD45RA+ cells. This sample is part of a study of shared clonotypes between healthy human individuals. Study-wide context: Each donor's CD4 naive and CD4 memory cells filled three plates apiece, CD8 naive two, and CD8 memory one.

General study findings and limits: Of the naive CD4 clonotypes, about 5% were shared across a handful of donors.

The receptor comes from a man between 18 and 35 years old in good health. Some clones in this sample may be carry-over from other donors' samples. The rearrangement uses TRBV5-4 and TRBJ2-5; a possible D gene is TRBD2 (5 bases). Sequencing used naive CD8+ T cells from PBMCs. In DNA, the CDR3 is TGTGCCAGCAGCTTACGGGGATGGGAGACCCAGTACTTC. Translating it yields CASSLRGWETQYF.